A selection of T cell receptor beta chains follows, all from one sample in a study of graft-versus-host responses after intestinal transplantation. Profiled with immunoSEQ multiplex PCR; TCRdb holds only in-frame clones, not every one. The data show 6,500 to 10,000 clones, roughly 70% seen once. The source was ileum tissue, collected nearly 500 days after intestinal transplant. The receptors shown here come from a human patient who received an intestinal transplant, so some T cells may come from the graft donor. CDR3s include the opening cysteine and the closing phenylalanine or tryptophan. Each record gives: V gene, clone size, J gene, D gene, CDR3 DNA, CDR3 protein. A D gene is named only where the DNA matches it firmly. Rows may omit the clone size; those that give it use once, few, many or a size class.

TRBV29-1	few	TRBJ2-3	-	TGCAGCGTTGAGACCTCTGGGGCAGATACGCAGTATTTT	CSVETSGADTQYF
TRBV12-5	few	TRBJ2-5	TRBD2	TGTGCTAGTGGTTTGGGACTAGCGGAGGGGGAGACCCAGTACTTC	CASGLGLAEGETQYF
TRBV9	-	TRBJ2-2	-	TGTGCCAGCAGCGTAGGGTCTAGCTACACCGGGGAGCTGTTTTTT	CASSVGSSYTGELFF
TRBV12-5	-	TRBJ2-7	-	TGTGCTAGTGGTTTGGCACGGGACGGCCTCCACGAGCAGTACTTC	CASGLARDGLHEQYF
TRBV5-8	-	TRBJ1-3	-	TGTGCCAGCAGCTTGGTGCACCTCTACTCTGGAAACACCATATATTTT	CASSLVHLYSGNTIYF
TRBV9	-	TRBJ1-1	-	TGTGCCAGCAGCACAAGTCCACAGGGACACCCGAACACTGAAGCTTTCTTT	CASSTSPQGHPNTEAFF
TRBV6-1	-	TRBJ1-5	-	TGTGCCAGCAGGGGGGGGCGCGCGGGCAATCAGCCCCAGCATTTT	CASRGGRAGNQPQHF
TRBV6-1	-	TRBJ2-2	TRBD1	TGTGCCAGCAAACCGGGACAGGGGGTCGGGGAGCTGTTTTTT	CASKPGQGVGELFF
TRBV5-1	-	TRBJ1-1	-	TGCGCCAGCAGCTTGGGGATGAACACTGAAGCTTTCTTT	CASSLGMNTEAFF
TRBV6-4	-	TRBJ2-7	-	TGTGCCAGTCGGGGGCCCGTACTTTACGAGCAGTACTTC	CASRGPVLYEQYF
TRBV7-9	-	TRBJ2-2	TRBD1	TGTGCCAGCAGCCAAAGACAGGGTGGGAACACCGGGGAGCTGTTTTTT	CASSQRQGGNTGELFF
TRBV7-9	-	TRBJ1-2	-	TGTGCCAGCAGCTTTGAGTCAGAGACAGGAGGGGGCTACACCTTC	CASSFESETGGGYTF
TRBV13	-	TRBJ2-2	-	TGTGCCAGCAGCCCCGGTAGGGTTACCACCGGGGAGCTGTTTTTT	CASSPGRVTTGELFF
TRBV28	few	TRBJ2-7	TRBD2	TGTGCCAGCAGTTCTTTCGGGACTAGCGGTTCCTACGAGCAGTACTTC	CASSSFGTSGSYEQYF
TRBV7-9	few	TRBJ2-2	-	TGTGCCAGCAGCTCCTTCCTTAACACCGGGGAGCTGTTTTTT	CASSSFLNTGELFF
TRBV5-1	-	TRBJ2-1	TRBD2	TGCGCCAGCAGCGGTTGGACTAGCGGATTGTACAATGAGCAGTTCTTC	CASSGWTSGLYNEQFF
TRBV4-2	-	TRBJ1-1	TRBD1	TGTGCCAGCAGCTTGGACGACAGGGTTGCCACTGAAGCTTTCTTT	CASSLDDRVATEAFF
TRBV13	-	TRBJ2-7	-	TGTGCCAGCAGCTTCCAGGGGATCTACGAGCAGTACTTC	CASSFQGIYEQYF
TRBV6-1	-	TRBJ2-7	-	TGTGCCAGCAGTTCCCCCGGCAACGGGATCTACGAGCAGTACTTC	CASSSPGNGIYEQYF
TRBV18	-	TRBJ2-1	TRBD2	TGTGCCAGCTCACCTCAGCGGGACTCCTACAATGAGCAGTTCTTC	CASSPQRDSYNEQFF
TRBV5-1	-	TRBJ2-5	TRBD2	TGCGCCAGCAGCACGGGACTAGCGGAAGAGACCCAGTACTTC	CASSTGLAEETQYF
TRBV5-1	few	TRBJ1-6	-	TGCGCCAGCAGCGCCGGGGACTCGACTTATAATTCACCCCTCCACTTT	CASSAGDSTYNSPLHF
TRBV6-1	few	TRBJ2-6	TRBD1	TGTGCCAGCAGTGAGACAGGGGGCTCTGGGGCCAACGTCCTGACTTTC	CASSETGGSGANVLTF
TRBV6-1	-	TRBJ2-7	TRBD1	TGTGCCAGCAGGGCGGACAGGGGGTCCTACGAGCAGTACTTC	CASRADRGSYEQYF
TRBV5-1	-	TRBJ2-1	-	TGCGCCAGCAACGCGGCCTACAATGAGCAGTTCTTC	CASNAAYNEQFF
TRBV19	-	TRBJ1-4	-	TGTGCCAGTAGTATCTTCGGGGCCAATAATGAAAAACTGTTTTTT	CASSIFGANNEKLFF
TRBV5-4	-	TRBJ2-7	-	TGTGCCAGCAGACCCCAGTTCAGGGGGGACAACGAGCAGTACTTC	CASRPQFRGDNEQYF
TRBV6-1	-	TRBJ2-1	-	TGTGCCAGCAGTAGGCAGACCTCTACTGAGCAGTTCTTC	CASSRQTSTEQFF
TRBV30	-	TRBJ2-7	-	TGTGCCTGGAGCCGAACGGAGGGGGGGCGGCAGTACTTC	CAWSRTEGGRQYF
TRBV5-1	-	TRBJ1-3	-	TGCGCCAGCAGCCAGGGTTCTGGAAACACCATATATTTT	CASSQGSGNTIYF
TRBV5-4	once	TRBJ2-3	-	TGTGCCAGCAGCCCCAGGGGGGGAAGCACAGATACGCAGTATTTT	CASSPRGGSTDTQYF
TRBV28	-	TRBJ2-5	TRBD1	TGTGCCAGCAGTCGTTTGGGGACAGAAGAGACCCAGTACTTC	CASSRLGTEETQYF
TRBV9	-	TRBJ1-2	-	TGTGCCAGCAGCCCCGCCCGGGAAGTCTACACCTTC	CASSPAREVYTF
TRBV15	-	TRBJ2-1	-	TGTGCCACCAGGAGCACAGGGAATGAGCAGTTCTTC	CATRSTGNEQFF
TRBV19	large	TRBJ2-5	-	TGTGCCAGTAGGACTAATCCCACAGGACCCTTAGACTTC	CASRTNPTGPLDF
TRBV5-4	few	TRBJ2-7	-	TGTGCCAGCAGCAAAGGAGGGGAAACCTACGAGCAGTACTTC	CASSKGGETYEQYF
TRBV27	-	TRBJ2-1	-	TGTGCCAGCCGATCAGCATTGGCGGAACGAAGCTCCTACAATGAGCAGTTCTTC	CASRSALAERSSYNEQFF